This T cell receptor beta chain is from a study of OX40 agonist ivuxolimab in advanced cancers. Background on the study: As their treatment, patients were administered ivuxolimab, an agonistic anti-OX40 (CD134) antibody. Patient treatment consisted of intravenous ivuxolimab administration every 2 weeks at 0.01 to 10 mg/kg.

Study results and limitations: At doses 0.1 to 3.0 mg/kg, CD4+ and CD8+ clones expanded.

The assay was immunoSEQ multiplex PCR, and TCRdb's table has in-frame clones only and misses some. The sample includes 30,000 to 35,000 clones, around 85% of them seen just once. The CDR3 is made up of 17 amino acids. Trimming removed 6 bases from V and 5 bases from J; junction bases left unmatched: 12. The germline V gene has CDR1 MNHEY and CDR2 SMNVEV (reference sequence). The table lists this clone with a count of one. Its specificity is not known. Material: CD4+ or CD8+ T cells sorted from blood, obtained in a trial of the OX40 agonist ivuxolimab. The receptor comes from an adult with an advanced solid tumor such as melanoma, head and neck, liver or kidney cancer. The chain has TRBV27 and TRBJ2-3, with 12 bases lining up with TRBD1. The CDR3 DNA reads TGTGCCAGCAGGGGTTGGGGGACAGGGGGCTGGGGAGATACGCAGTATTTT. Translating gives CASRGWGTGGWGDTQYF.